One sample yielded the 9 T cell receptor beta chains listed below, sequenced in a study of response to subunit inactivated influenza vaccine. Each CDR3 protein gets one entry after TCRdb re-called the RT-PCR reads with MiXCR. This sample has about 310,000 distinct CDR3 sequences, with roughly 22% found just once. The sample here was PBMCs from blood, taken less than 22 months after vaccination. The receptors originated from a man aged 45-69 years who received an inactivated influenza vaccine.

The V and J genes are TRBV20-1 and TRBJ2-5; D unresolved. The V gene lost 5 bases and the J gene lost 3 bases, with 13 bases spanning the gap. The CDR3 runs 13 residues. Germline values: CDR1 DFQATT, CDR2 SNEGSKA (reference sequence). The CDR3 reads CSAGRNIEETQYF. CDR3 sequence (DNA): TGCAGTGCTGGGCGTAACATCGAAGAGACCCAGTACTTC.

The rearrangement uses TRBV6-5 and TRBJ2-1; D gene uncertain. Per germline, CDR1 MNHEY and CDR2 SVGAGI. The CDR3 loop spans 12 amino acids. Trimming shortened V by 5 bases and J by 7 bases, and 9 bases separated the two germline ends. The CDR3 sequence is CASSDTGNEQFF. DNA for the CDR3: TGTGCCAGCAGTGATACTGGGAATGAGCAGTTCTTC.

The chain is built from TRBV12-3 or TRBV12-4 and TRBJ2-1; TRBD2 is a possible D gene (6 bases). V was clipped by 5 bases and J by 3 bases, with 14 bases between them. This CDR3 has 15 residues. The CDR3 DNA reads TGTGCCAGCAGTCCCGGGAGTGGGAGCTACAATGAGCAGTTCTTC. Encoded protein: CASSPGSGSYNEQFF.

This clonotype turned up a few times. The chain employs TRBV4-3 and TRBJ2-5; the D gene is possibly TRBD1 (5 bases). V shed 1 base and J shed 4 bases, with 7 bases lying between them. The CDR3 extends over 13 amino acids. Germline CDR1 reads LGHNA; CDR2 reads YSLEER. In nucleotides, the CDR3 is TGCGCCAGCAGCCAAGTAGGGGTAGAGACCCAGTACTTC. It encodes CASSQVGVETQYF.

The table lists this clonotype with many counts. The chain carries TRBV25-1 and TRBJ1-3; D remains unclear. The CDR3 has 15 amino acids. The germline V and J ends were trimmed by 0 bases and 1 base, with 7 bases remaining between them. Germline V gene data show CDR1 as MGHDK and CDR2 as SYGVNS. Here the CDR3 DNA reads TGTGCCAGCAGTGAATATTCAGGATCTGGAAACACCATATATTTT. It yields the protein CASSEYSGSGNTIYF.

This rearrangement joins TRBV7-6 to TRBJ2-1; perhaps TRBD2 as D (6 bases). This CDR3 comprises 16 residues. Trimming removed 5 bases from V and 1 base from J, with 15 bases in between. The germline V gene has CDR1 SGHVS and CDR2 FNYEAQ. CDR3 region: CASSRAWGESYNEQFF. CDR3 coding DNA: TGTGCCAGCAGCCGGGCCTGGGGGGAATCCTACAATGAGCAGTTCTTC.

This chain uses TRBV27 with TRBJ2-2; 11 bases line up with TRBD1. This CDR3 is built from 16 residues. The V gene end was trimmed by 5 bases and the J gene end by 2 bases; junction bases not matched to a gene: 4. From germline, CDR1 is MNHEY and CDR2 SMNVEV (reference sequence). The CDR3 bases are TGTGCCAGCAGTCCCTGGACAGGGGGCAACACCGGGGAGCTGTTTTTT. Translated: CASSPWTGGNTGELFF.

This clonotype was seen a few times. The chain combines TRBV7-2 with TRBJ2-3; D tentatively fits TRBD1 or TRBD2 (5 bases each). The CDR3 covers 16 residues. Between the trimmed V and J ends, which lost 3 bases and 2 bases, there was a span of 15 bases. Germline assignment: CDR1 SGHTA and CDR2 FQGNSA. The CDR3 protein is CASSFLGPLATDTQYF. The CDR3 coding sequence is TGTGCCAGCAGCTTTCTGGGACCTCTGGCCACAGATACGCAGTATTTT.

The CDR3 nucleotides read TGTGCCAGCAGCTCCTTGGGGGGGAGGACTGAAGCTTTCTTT. Amino acid sequence: CASSSLGGRTEAFF. The chain couples TRBV12-3 or TRBV12-4 to TRBJ1-1, with D perhaps TRBD1 (5 bases). This CDR3 has 14 amino acids. V was pared by 6 bases and J by 5 bases, with 16 bases between.